These 26 T cell receptor beta chains were all obtained from the same sample, sequenced in a study of blood T cell repertoires in COVID-19. Sequencing was performed with immunoSEQ multiplex PCR; in TCRdb, only in-frame clones are kept and a portion is missing. The top ten hold 1.2% of the sample, which has around 78,000 clones, about 89% seen once. Material: PBMCs or T cells enriched from blood (not recorded which). These receptors were obtained from a woman in her forties or fifties with acute COVID-19.

The chain links TRBV24-1 to TRBJ1-2, with D unclear. CDR3 length equals 12 residues. The germline CDR1 and CDR2 sequences are KGHDR and SFDVKD. Trimming left V 3 bases short and J 8 bases short, with 9 bases between. CDR3 DNA: TGTGCCACCAGTGATGGGCTGCGAGGCTACACCTTC. Translation gives CATSDGLRGYTF.

V usage is TRBV27 and J usage is TRBJ2-7; possible D gene TRBD1, 5 bases. V gave up 1 base and J gave up 6 bases, with 13 bases separating them. The length of the CDR3 is 14 residues. CDR1 MNHEY and CDR2 SMNVEV come from the germline V gene (reference sequence). Here the CDR3 reads CASSLLAGQGEQYF. The CDR3 DNA sequence: TGTGCCAGCAGTTTATTGGCAGGTCAGGGCGAGCAGTACTTC.

The chain uses TRBV4-3 and TRBJ1-6, with TRBD1 as a possible D gene (5 bases). The V gene's germline CDR1 is LGHNA and CDR2 YSLEER. The CDR3 has 15 amino acids. Trimming stripped 0 bases from V and 4 bases from J, with 7 bases between. CDR3 sequence: CASSQDGGYNSPLHF. CDR3 sequence (DNA): TGCGCCAGCAGCCAAGACGGGGGTTATAATTCACCCCTCCACTTT.

The rearrangement joins TRBV19 to TRBJ2-1; 7 bases match TRBD2. Germline V CDR1 and CDR2: LNHDA, SQIVND (reference sequence). This CDR3 comprises 20 residues. V was pared by 0 bases and J by 0 bases, with 14 bases of the junction left unmatched. The CDR3 protein is CASSIDHKTSPPSSYNEQFF. The CDR3 nucleotides are TGTGCCAGTAGTATAGATCATAAGACTAGCCCCCCGAGCTCCTACAATGAGCAGTTCTTC. The whole variable domain, remainder taken from reference TRBV19 and TRBJ2-1, is DGGITQSPKYLFRKEGQNVTLSCEQNLNHDAMYWYRQDPGQGLRLIYYSQIVNDFQKGDIAEGYSVSREKKESFPLTVTSAQKNPTAFYLCASSIDHKTSPPSSYNEQFFGPGTRLTVL.

To note about this clone: At one of its ends the junction is not consistent with the germline gene, which may arise from a read error. The chain couples TRBV15 to TRBJ2-4, with 9 bases identical to TRBD1. The germline gives CDR1 LNHNV, CDR2 YYDKDF (reference sequence). CDR3 length: 19 residues. The CDR3 nucleotides read TGTGCCACCAGCCGAGAGAGACAGGGGGACCTACTAGCCAAAAACATTCAGTACTTC. Translating it yields CATSRERQGDLLAKNIQYF.

The V call is TRBV28, the J call TRBJ1-6; perhaps TRBD1 as D (5 bases). CDR1 is MDHEN and CDR2 is SYDVKM in the germline V gene. This CDR3 has 13 amino acids. Trimming took off 5 bases at V and 7 bases at J, with 9 bases between the two ends. CDR3 in amino acids: CASSNQGNSPLHF. The CDR3 DNA follows: TGTGCCAGCAGTAACCAGGGCAATTCACCCCTCCACTTT.

The V call is TRBV18, the J call TRBJ1-4, with 9 bases that match TRBD1. This CDR3 has 13 amino acids. Germline V gene data show CDR1 as KGHSH and CDR2 as LQKENI. V gave up 6 bases and J gave up 6 bases; unmatched junction bases: 2. The CDR3 bases are TGTGCCAGCTCGAGACAGGGGGATGAAAAACTGTTTTTT. Protein product: CASSRQGDEKLFF.

The chain combines TRBV2 with TRBJ2-2; TRBD2 matches at 8 bases. This CDR3 contains 15 residues. J was trimmed by 7 bases and V by 0 bases; bases with no gene match: 4. Germline CDR1 is SNHLY and CDR2 is FYNNEI. The CDR3 sequence is CASSEAGTSGGELFF. CDR3 bases: TGTGCCAGCAGTGAAGCTGGGACTAGTGGCGGGGAGCTGTTTTTT.

Of note for this clone: The junction does not match germline at one end; this may be a read error. The chain uses TRBV19 and TRBJ1-1; D is perhaps TRBD1 (6 bases). The CDR3 spans 13 residues. The germline V gene encodes CDR1 LNHDA and CDR2 SQIVND (reference sequence). The CDR3 region is CASSIGGATGAFF. Written as DNA, the CDR3 is TGTGCCAGTAGTATCGGGGGGGCCACTGGAGCTTTCTTT.

The chain carries TRBV6-1 and TRBJ1-2, with D perhaps TRBD1 (6 bases). Between the trimmed V and J ends, which lost 1 base and 0 bases, there was a span of 6 bases. This CDR3 has 14 amino acids. Germline V gives CDR1 MNHNS, CDR2 SASEGT. As DNA, the CDR3 is TGTGCCAGCAGTGAAGGGACAGCTAACTATGGCTACACCTTC. It encodes CASSEGTANYGYTF.

The chain is built from TRBV5-4 and TRBJ1-1, with TRBD1 as a possible D gene (5 bases). The CDR3 totals 14 residues. The germline V gene has CDR1 SGHNT and CDR2 YYREEE (reference sequence). Trimming took off 2 bases at V and 4 bases at J, with 12 bases between the two ends. DNA of the CDR3: TGTGCCAGCAGCTTTCCGGGGGGAGGCACTGAAGCTTTCTTT. This sequence encodes CASSFPGGGTEAFF. Full variable domain (missing parts from reference TRBV5-4 and TRBJ1-1): ETGVTQSPTHLIKTRGQQVTLRCSSQSGHNTVSWYQQALGQGPQFIFQYYREEENGRGNFPPRFSGLQFPNYSSELNVNALELDDSALYLCASSFPGGGTEAFFGQGTRLTVV.

The chain combines TRBV7-2 with TRBJ2-3; TRBD2 matches at 7 bases. J gave up 6 bases and V 4 bases, and 16 bases lay outside the gene matches. This CDR3 is built from 17 residues. Germline CDR1 SGHTA, CDR2 FQGNSA. CDR3 sequence reads: CASSSILAFTPGDTQYF. DNA of the CDR3: TGTGCCAGCAGCTCGATACTAGCGTTCACGCCAGGGGATACGCAGTATTTT.

V and J are TRBV30 and TRBJ1-5; perhaps TRBD1 as D (5 bases). Trimming left V 0 bases short and J 2 bases short, with 11 bases between. CDR3 length: 15 amino acids. Germline V CDR1 and CDR2: GTSNPN, SVGIG (reference sequence). The CDR3 sequence: CAWSVGGFGNQPQHF. CDR3 in DNA: TGTGCCTGGAGTGTGGGGGGATTCGGCAATCAGCCCCAGCATTTT.

The rearrangement links TRBV11-2 to TRBJ1-4, with D tentatively TRBD1 (6 bases). Germline assignment: CDR1 SGHAT and CDR2 FQNNGV. This CDR3 spans 15 amino acids. V was shortened by 5 bases and J by 6 bases, with 16 bases between the two germline ends. This CDR3 reads CASSRGGNIDEKLFF. CDR3 nucleotides: TGTGCCAGCAGCCGGGGGGGCAACATTGATGAAAAACTGTTTTTT.

The chain employs TRBV7-9 and TRBJ2-7; D remains unclear. The CDR3 covers 14 residues. V was cut by 4 bases and J by 2 bases, with 12 bases left in between. Germline CDR1 SEHNR, CDR2 FQNEAQ (reference sequence). The CDR3 loop is CASSSFTETYEQYF. In DNA, the CDR3 is TGTGCCAGCAGCTCATTCACAGAGACCTACGAGCAGTACTTC.

The CDR3 DNA reads as TGTGCTAGTGGTTTGCCCAGAGCGGGAGGGTTTGGGGAGACCCAGTACTTC. This sequence encodes CASGLPRAGGFGETQYF. The chain links TRBV12-5 to TRBJ2-5, with 10 bases fitting TRBD2. This CDR3 is 17 amino acids long. Trimming removed 2 bases from V and 5 bases from J; junction bases left unmatched: 11. Germline V CDR1 and CDR2: LGHNT, FRNRAP. Using reference TRBV12-5 and TRBJ2-5 for the parts outside the CDR3, the full variable domain is DARVTQTPRHKVTEMGQEVTMRCQPILGHNTVFWYRQTMMQGLELLAYFRNRAPLDDSGMPKDRFSAEMPDATLATLKIQPSEPRDSAVYFCASGLPRAGGFGETQYFGPGTRLLVL.

The chain joins TRBV5-6 to TRBJ2-3, with 11 bases matching TRBD1. Per the germline V gene, CDR1 is SGHDT and CDR2 is YYEEEE. This CDR3 spans 15 amino acids. V trimming: 4 bases; J trimming: 9 bases; junction bases outside the gene matches: 10. The DNA of the CDR3 is TGTGCCAGCAGCATGGGACAGGGGGGCCATTGGACGCAGTATTTT. It yields the protein CASSMGQGGHWTQYF.

The chain joins TRBV30 to TRBJ2-6; possible D gene TRBD1, 5 bases. Germline lookup yields CDR1 GTSNPN and CDR2 SVGIG (reference sequence). The CDR3 consists of 14 residues. V gave up 3 bases and J gave up 4 bases, with 10 bases separating them. The CDR3 sequence: CAWSAGYGANVLTF. As DNA, the CDR3 is TGTGCCTGGAGCGCAGGGTACGGGGCCAACGTCCTGACTTTC.

The V gene is TRBV14, the J gene TRBJ1-4; no reliable D call. The V and J ends lost 1 base and 10 bases respectively, with 10 bases between them. Germline V CDR1 and CDR2: SGHDN, FVKESK. CDR3 length: 13 residues. The CDR3, as DNA: TGTGCCAGCAGCCAAGCCTCTTCGGGAAAACTGTTTTTT. Translation: CASSQASSGKLFF.

The rearrangement joins TRBV6-5 to TRBJ1-1; a possible D gene is TRBD1 (6 bases). Trimming removed 6 bases from V and 4 bases from J, with 15 bases in between. CDR3 length: 14 residues. Germline V gene data show CDR1 as MNHEY and CDR2 as SVGAGI. The CDR3 DNA sequence: TGTGCCAGCAGATCCCGGGACAAAACCACTGAAGCTTTCTTT. This gives the protein CASRSRDKTTEAFF.

V usage is TRBV5-1 and J usage is TRBJ2-7; TRBD1 matches 10 bases. CDR1 is SGHRS, CDR2 YFSETQ, per germline. Germline trimming cut 3 bases from V and 4 bases from J; bases unmatched to any gene: 13. This CDR3 region has 17 residues. This CDR3 is CASSWLPLGGQGYEQYF. CDR3 DNA sequence: TGCGCCAGCAGCTGGCTCCCCCTGGGGGGACAGGGGTACGAGCAGTACTTC.

This chain joins TRBV7-6 and TRBJ2-7; 9 bases line up with TRBD2. Germline CDR1 SGHVS, CDR2 FNYEAQ. The CDR3 sequence is 14 residues long. Trimming took 5 bases from V and 4 from J; bases not matched to a gene: 6. CDR3 DNA: TGTGCCAGCAGCCAAGGGACTAGCCGGTACGAGCAGTACTTC. Translation gives CASSQGTSRYEQYF.

This clone ranks as large. The junction does not match germline at one end; this may be a read error. The gene calls are TRBV7-7 and TRBJ2-1, with 7 bases that match TRBD2. CDR1 and CDR2 from the germline V gene are SSHAT and FNYEAQ (reference sequence). CDR3 length equals 15 residues. DNA for the CDR3: TGTGCTAGCAGCCCTCGGGGGAGGGCTAACAATGAGCAGTTCTTC. Translating it yields CASSPRGRANNEQFF.

Only a few counts were recorded for this clone. The V call is TRBV4-1, the J call TRBJ1-5; TRBD1 might be the D (5 bases). The V and J ends lost 1 base and 2 bases respectively, with 9 bases between them. CDR3 length equals 15 residues. CDR1 and CDR2 (germline): MGHRA, YSYEKL. CDR3 amino acids: CASSQGVQGNQPQHF. As DNA, the CDR3 is TGCGCCAGCAGCCAAGGTGTACAGGGCAATCAGCCCCAGCATTTT.

This sequence joins TRBV18 and TRBJ1-2; no definite D call. Germline CDR1 KGHSH, CDR2 LQKENI. The CDR3 is made up of 13 amino acids. Trimming removed 6 bases from V and 4 bases from J, with 12 bases in between. The CDR3 sequence is CASSSEASYGYTF. The CDR3 DNA is TGTGCCAGCTCGTCGGAGGCTAGCTATGGCTACACCTTC.

This clone was seen a single time. The chain carries TRBV9 and TRBJ1-1; D ambiguous. The germline V gene has CDR1 SGDLS and CDR2 YYNGEE. V lost 4 bases and J 9 bases, leaving 19 bases between the germline ends. The CDR3 is 14 residues long. The CDR3 sequence is CASSPVGGDAKAFF. The CDR3 DNA follows: TGTGCCAGCAGCCCTGTTGGAGGAGACGCTAAAGCTTTCTTT.